This T cell receptor (beta chain) was retrieved from a study of early T cells in non-severe SARS-CoV-2 infection. Study-level background: Sequenced bulk RNA came from whole blood that was unsorted, and chains were unpaired.

Separate cDNA molecules each had unique molecular identifiers attached to them. TCRdb used MiXCR to reprocess the 5' RACE reads, holding one entry per CDR3 protein. The repertoire holds 30,000 to 45,000 distinct CDR3 sequences, with roughly 6% as singletons. This clonotype was counted at least ten times. Germline V gene data show CDR1 as SGHAT and CDR2 as FQNNGV. V lost 4 bases to trimming and J lost 4 bases, with 11 bases between them. This CDR3 region has 14 residues. This receptor was taken from an adult who was a healthcare worker with PCR-confirmed SARS-CoV-2 infection or an uninfected control (not recorded which). Here the sequenced sample was whole blood, taken at baseline. The rearrangement uses TRBV11-2 and TRBJ2-4; perhaps TRBD1 as D (5 bases). In DNA, the CDR3 is TGTGCCAGCAGCTCACCACGACAGAAAAACATTCAGTACTTC. As protein: CASSSPRQKNIQYF.